Presented here are 8 T cell receptor beta chains from one specimen sequenced in a study of T cells in Graves' hyperthyroidism and ophthalmopathy. TCR beta CDR3 sequences were amplified from RNA transcripts. During a first-round RT-PCR of the TCR CDR3, the HTBI primer set was used. TCRdb independently ran MiXCR on the multiplex PCR reads; one entry per CDR3 protein. This sample carries about 200,000 distinct CDR3 sequences, about a sixth of them seen once, and the ten largest clones take roughly 49%. The sample consisted of blood. All receptors come from a woman between 50 and 59 years old with Graves' hyperthyroidism.

The V call is TRBV11-3, the J call TRBJ2-2, with TRBD2 matching over 10 bases. The CDR3 extends over 17 amino acids. After removal of 3 bases from V and 4 bases from J, the junction contained 8 bases not matched to a gene. Per germline, CDR1 SGHNT and CDR2 YENEEA. CDR3: CASSLRRTSGPTGELFF. For the CDR3, the DNA is TGTGCCAGCAGCTTGAGGAGGACTAGCGGACCCACCGGGGAGCTGTTTTTT.

This clonotype came up many times. This chain joins TRBV11-2 and TRBJ1-2; TRBD1 matches 9 bases. Looked up from germline, CDR1 is SGHAT and CDR2 is FQNNGV. Germline trimming cut 4 bases from V and 6 bases from J; bases unmatched to any gene: 12. The length of the CDR3 is 16 residues. The CDR3 is CASSSPGQGSPHGYTF. The CDR3 DNA reads as TGTGCCAGCAGCTCCCCGGGACAGGGAAGCCCTCATGGCTACACCTTC.

The V call is TRBV7-9, the J call TRBJ2-7; D remains unclear. The CDR3 runs 15 residues. Looked up from germline, CDR1 is SEHNR and CDR2 is FQNEAQ (reference sequence). Trimming stripped 4 bases from V and 3 bases from J, with 16 bases between. CDR3 in DNA: TGTGCCAGCAGCTCGCCCAAGGGTCTCGGCTACGAGCAGTACTTC. Translated, it gives CASSSPKGLGYEQYF.

This clonotype was detected ten times or more. This chain joins TRBV4-1 and TRBJ2-1; D is undetermined. Trimming removed 0 bases from V and 4 bases from J, with 7 bases in between. Germline assignment: CDR1 MGHRA and CDR2 YSYEKL. CDR3 size: 14 residues. In DNA form, the CDR3 reads TGCGCCAGCAGCCAAGAGGGCCAGTACAATGAGCAGTTCTTC. This gives the protein CASSQEGQYNEQFF.

This clonotype was observed once. The chain joins TRBV18 to TRBJ2-6; possibly TRBD2 for D (6 bases). The CDR3 sequence is 17 residues long. Germline V CDR1 and CDR2: KGHSH, LQKENI. V was pared by 3 bases and J by 1 base, with 13 bases between. CDR3 protein: CASSPYPGTSGANVLTF. DNA for the CDR3: TGTGCCAGCTCACCGTACCCCGGGACTTCTGGGGCCAACGTCCTGACTTTC.

The chain links TRBV20-1 to TRBJ2-3; D uncertain. There are 14 residues in the CDR3. Germline V gene data show CDR1 as DFQATT and CDR2 as SNEGSKA (reference sequence). V gave up 1 base and J gave up 2 bases, with 10 bases separating them. The CDR3 protein is CSARVAVNTDTQYF. The CDR3 nucleotides read TGCAGTGCTAGAGTCGCGGTAAACACAGATACGCAGTATTTT.

This clonotype was found a few times. The genes are TRBV5-1 and TRBJ1-5; 8 bases are a match to TRBD1. V trimming: 4 bases; J trimming: 0 bases; junction bases outside the gene matches: 12. The V gene's germline CDR1 is SGHRS and CDR2 YFSETQ. There are 18 residues in the CDR3. The CDR3 is CASSEGTGTSYSNQPQHF. As DNA, the CDR3 is TGCGCCAGCAGCGAGGGGACAGGCACCTCCTATAGCAATCAGCCCCAGCATTTT. Drawing the rest from reference TRBV5-1 and TRBJ1-5, the complete variable domain is KAGVTQTPRYLIKTRGQQVTLSCSPISGHRSVSWYQQTPGQGLQFLFEYFSETQRNKGNFPGRFSGRQFSNSRSEMNVSTLELGDSALYLCASSEGTGTSYSNQPQHFGDGTRLSIL.

This clonotype was detected many times. V and J are TRBV2 and TRBJ1-1; D unresolved. Germline loops: CDR1 SNHLY, CDR2 FYNNEI. V shed 7 bases and J shed 8 bases, with 8 bases lying between them. The CDR3 totals 10 residues. The CDR3 sequence is CASKFTEAFF. As DNA, the CDR3 is TGTGCCAGCAAATTCACCGAAGCTTTCTTT.